One and the same sample provided the 6 T cell receptor beta chains below, sequenced in a study of T cells in Graves' hyperthyroidism and ophthalmopathy. Amplification of TCR beta CDR3 regions used RNA as the template. TCR CDR3 underwent first-round RT-PCR with the HTBI primer set. TCRdb analysed the multiplex PCR reads with MiXCR anew, one entry per CDR3 protein. The sample consists of 300,000 to 350,000 distinct CDR3 sequences, roughly 17% of them appearing once. Sequencing was performed on blood. These receptors were obtained from a young man with Graves' hyperthyroidism.

This clonotype was detected a few times. This chain links TRBV13 with TRBJ1-2, with D unclear. Germline CDR1 PRHDT, CDR2 FYEKMQ (reference sequence). CDR3 size: 15 residues. V gave up 5 bases and J gave up 4 bases, with 17 bases separating them. This CDR3 reads CASSMASGRFYGYTF. The CDR3 coding sequence is TGTGCCAGCAGCATGGCATCCGGGCGGTTCTATGGCTACACCTTC. Based on the CDR3 plus reference TRBV13 and TRBJ1-2, the full variable domain is AAGVIQSPRHLIKEKRETATLKCYPIPRHDTVYWYQQGPGQDPQFLISFYEKMQSDKGSIPDRFSAQQFSDYHSELNMSSLELGDSALYFCASSMASGRFYGYTFGSGTRLTVV.

The chain has TRBV12-3 or TRBV12-4 and TRBJ1-3, with D unclear. V lost 3 bases and J 1 base, leaving 10 bases between the germline ends. This CDR3 is 15 amino acids long. The CDR3 coding sequence is TGTGCCAGCAGTTTCTGGCTGCCTTCTGGAAACACCATATATTTT. Amino acids: CASSFWLPSGNTIYF.

The V and J genes are TRBV12-3 or TRBV12-4 and TRBJ2-1; 8 bases match TRBD1. CDR3 size: 17 residues. J gave up 9 bases and V 6 bases, and 19 bases lay outside the gene matches. The CDR3 region has the DNA TGTGCCAGCAGCAAACCTAGGCGGACAGGGTCGAGGAGTGAGCAGTTCTTC. Protein product: CASSKPRRTGSRSEQFF.

This clonotype has at least ten counts. The chain employs TRBV12-3 or TRBV12-4 and TRBJ1-1; no clear D gene. This CDR3 contains 14 residues. Trimming pared 6 bases from V and 1 base from J, leaving 12 bases between. This CDR3 is CASSPPSTNTEAFF. The CDR3 nucleotides are TGTGCCAGCAGCCCACCATCCACGAACACTGAAGCTTTCTTT.

This rearrangement joins TRBV30 to TRBJ2-3, with 7 positions matching TRBD2. The CDR3 runs to 13 residues. With V trimmed by 4 bases and J by 3 bases, 4 bases remained unmatched. Germline assignment: CDR1 GTSNPN and CDR2 SVGIG (reference sequence). DNA of the CDR3: TGTGCCTGGACGCGGGAGCAAACAGATACGCAGTATTTT. Its translation is CAWTREQTDTQYF.

The chain employs TRBV28 and TRBJ1-6; weak D call: TRBD1 (5 bases). Germline CDR1 reads MDHEN; CDR2 reads SYDVKM. The germline V and J ends were trimmed by 3 bases and 7 bases, with 13 bases remaining between them. This CDR3 comprises 15 residues. CDR3 nucleotide sequence: TGTGCCAGCAGTTTCCCCGGGACGGCCAATTCACCCCTCCACTTT. It yields the protein CASSFPGTANSPLHF.